What follows is one TCR beta chain and its context. There is no known antigen for this receptor. Base qualities are not recorded, but no much larger clone differs from it by a single base. TCRbeta CDR3 regions were amplified from genomic DNA using the immunoSEQ Assay, a bias-controlled multiplex PCR. The original methods were these. The number of nucleated cells in each sample was estimated from the amplification of reference gene primers within the assay. To quantify the absolute abundance of each unique TCRbeta CDR3 rearrangement, sequence reads were collapsed and filtered. For each sample, productive Simpson clonality was calculated as the square root of Simpson's diversity index over productive rearrangements. TCRdb's version of the immuneACCESS table is confined to in-frame rearrangements and falls short of the full clone set. An unresolved V gene accounts for under half of the shortfall where checked; the remainder is of unknown origin. The DNA was the basis for D and trimming; V, J and clone size are from that table. Here the sample has about 120,000 clones; about four fifths occur a single time. The ten largest account for more than 15% of the sample.

The record originates from a study of blood T cell repertoires in COVID-19 (TCRdb year 2020). The study in broad terms: Collaborator samples came from the United States, Italy and Spain and covered acute and convalescent phases of COVID-19. The material from the prospective study consisted of cDNA or gDNA derived from T cells, B-cell-depleted T cells, or PBMCs. HLA class I and class II types, where available, came from metadata supplied by the sample provider rather than from assay-based typing. The dataset comprised deeply sampled blood TCRbeta repertoires from subjects exposed to, actively infected with, or recovered from COVID-19. Samples came from the ongoing ImmuneRACE study (first 160 participants) plus 1,254 subjects from 6 global collaborators. Nearly every sample came with metadata listing a de-identified subject ID, COVID-19 status, age in years and sex. The repertoires were released in a freely available public database meant as a resource for research on the immune response to SARS-CoV-2. Study-level results and caveats: Clinical and demographic metadata were provided uncurated, with the amount varying by source and participant.

The CDR3 numbers 13 residues from cysteine through phenylalanine. Left in the record is the CDR3 DNA by itself, 39 bases read in frame from the first base. Sequences SGHAT (CDR1) and FQNNGV (CDR2) are obtained from the germline V gene. Between the V and J ends, shortened by 2 bases and 8 bases respectively, the junction contains 7 bases. Each collaborating institution followed its own protocols to collect whole blood in K2EDTA tubes. For TCRbeta analysis, collaborators shipped samples as frozen whole blood, isolated PBMCs, or DNA extracted from either of those sample types. The V and J segments used are TRBV11-2 and TRBJ1-6, with the D gene not confidently named. The origin of this receptor is a woman aged 55-69 years with acute or convalescent COVID-19. Sequencing was carried out using peripheral blood. The CDR3 sequence is CASSLFQDSPLHF. The DNA is TGTGCCAGCAGCTTATTTCAGGATTCACCCCTCCACTTT.